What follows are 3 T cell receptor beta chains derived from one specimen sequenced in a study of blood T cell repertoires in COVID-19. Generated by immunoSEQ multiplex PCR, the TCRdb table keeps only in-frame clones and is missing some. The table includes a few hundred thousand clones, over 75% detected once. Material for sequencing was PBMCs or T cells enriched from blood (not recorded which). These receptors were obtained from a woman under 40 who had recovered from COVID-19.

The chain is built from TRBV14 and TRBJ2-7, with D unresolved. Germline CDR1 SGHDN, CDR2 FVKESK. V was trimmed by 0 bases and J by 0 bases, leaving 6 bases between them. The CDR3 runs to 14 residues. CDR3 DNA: TGTGCCAGCAGCCAAGATCTGGCCTCCTACGAGCAGTACTTC. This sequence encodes CASSQDLASYEQYF.

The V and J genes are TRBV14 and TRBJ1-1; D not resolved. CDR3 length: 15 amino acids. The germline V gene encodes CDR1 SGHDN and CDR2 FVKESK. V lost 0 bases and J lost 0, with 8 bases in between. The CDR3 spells CASSQDYSLNTEAFF. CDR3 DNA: TGTGCCAGCAGCCAAGATTATAGCCTGAACACTGAAGCTTTCTTT.

The CDR3 DNA is TGTGCCAGCAGCTCGAGACTAGCGGGAGGGCGCTCAGATACGCAGTATTTT. This codes for CASSSRLAGGRSDTQYF. This sequence joins TRBV7-8 and TRBJ2-3; TRBD2 agrees at 14 bases. The germline V gene encodes CDR1 SGHVS and CDR2 FQNEAQ. The CDR3 covers 17 residues. V was clipped by 4 bases and J by 4 bases; unmatched bases: 7.